The text below deals with one T cell receptor beta chain. This record belongs to a study of blood T cell repertoires in COVID-19. Original processing notes: Nucleated cell counts were estimated from reference gene primer amplification. The data were produced by immunoSEQ multiplex PCR, yet TCRdb's version contains in-frame clones alone and is incomplete. V, J and clone size are taken as reported in that table, and D and trimming were inferred from the DNA itself. The repertoire holds 250,000 to 300,000 clones, with about nine tenths as singletons. Those enrolled, adults aged roughly 18 to 95 years, came from roughly 23 US areas. Two negative PCRs, clearance, or symptom resolution were required of recovered Cohort 3 donors. Sequencing was carried out using PBMCs or T cells enriched from blood (not recorded which). The receptor's source is a woman between 40 and 50 years old who had recovered from COVID-19.

CDR3 coding DNA: TGCGCCCGTTCCTACACAGATACGCAGTATTTT. Its protein product is CARSYTDTQYF. The chain employs TRBV10-1 and TRBJ2-3; D is undetermined. The CDR3 spans 11 residues. V lost 11 bases and J lost 2, with 8 bases in between. From germline, CDR1 is WNHNN and CDR2 SYGVQD (reference sequence).